This T cell receptor beta chain was observed in a study of cytomegalovirus exposure and HLA in healthy donors. V shed 1 base and J shed 15 bases, with 16 bases lying between them. Germline V CDR1 and CDR2: SEHNR, FQNEAQ (reference sequence). The CDR3 runs to 13 residues. This clone was seen a handful of times. This PCR relied on a set of 60 Vbeta primers and 13 Jbeta primers. Sequencing was performed with immunoSEQ multiplex PCR; in TCRdb, only in-frame clones are kept and a portion is missing. This table holds 130,000 to 150,000 clones, over 8% found once. Sequencing used PBMCs. The rearrangement joins TRBV7-9 to TRBJ1-5, with D uncertain. The origin of this receptor is a male donor in good health and CMV-seronegative. CDR3 amino acids: CASSLGAGSSLHF. The CDR3 DNA reads as TGTGCCAGCAGCTTAGGGGCCGGCTCGTCTTTGCATTTT.